The T cell receptor (delta chain) described here comes from a study of γδ T cells in repeated Plasmodium falciparum infection (dated by TCRdb to about 2021). About the investigation overall: The natural-infection arm enrolled Malian children exposed to intense seasonal malaria transmission and compared the Malian children with Australian children matched for age and gender. The study examined how repeated Plasmodium falciparum infection shapes the human gammadelta T cell repertoire, using natural infection in Mali and controlled human malaria infection. Samples were collected from controlled-infection subjects at baseline, immediately before selected infections, and 21 days after each infection. Malian gammadelta TCR repertoires were analysed cross-sectionally during no-transmission periods and longitudinally across acute febrile malaria episodes. Four controlled human malaria infections were administered to five or six malaria-naive U.S. adults over roughly 610 days by bites from P. falciparum NF54-infected Anopheles stephensi mosquitoes. General conclusions and limits of the study: Analysis of inter-individual variability in gammadelta T cell responses was limited by the small size of the controlled-infection cohort. Across time and infection, the Vgamma9/Vdelta2+ TCR repertoires showed a highly stable polyclonal makeup, with many TCRgamma sequences overlapping between individuals. Compared with Australian children, Malian children appeared to have Vdelta2-negative gammadelta TCR repertoires that were more clonally expanded, less diverse and less shared. The Malian cohort came from a small rural village of predominantly one ethnic group, limiting generalizability. In Vdelta2-negative, largely Vdelta1+, gammadelta TCR repertoires, repeated controlled infections appeared to drive waves of new clonotype selection.

Trimming leaves V shorter by 0 bases and J shorter by 5 bases, with the junction holding 15 bases beyond the gene matches. The germline V gene provides CDR1 GEAIGNYY and CDR2 EKD. From the cysteine through the phenylalanine, the CDR3 covers 21 amino acids. Only the CDR3 portion is preserved as DNA: 63 bases, with reading frame beginning at the first base. Library creation used multiplex PCR. The data were produced on an Illumina MiSeq. Every sorted gammadelta T cell sample had both its TCR gamma (TRG) and TCR delta (TRD) chains sequenced. The study's own analysis went as follows. Clonotype tree plots, accumulated frequency of the top 20 clonotypes, diversity index (DI) and D75 metrics were included in the repertoire analyses. TCRdb recomputed clones from the public reads with CATT; identical DNA rows were then combined. What appears here as the V and J calls and clone size reflects TCRdb's work, not the paper's. The sample profile shows about 51,000 delta-chain clones; 1.9% of them were found once. Roughly a quarter of the sample belongs to the ten largest clones.

For bulk TCR repertoire analysis, Vgamma9/Vdelta2+ and Vdelta2-negative gammadelta T cell populations were isolated by flow sorting from peripheral blood mononuclear cells. This clone was seen at least ten times. No antigen is known for it. This likely traces to a read error, being one base from a far larger clone. Sequencing was performed on gamma-delta T cells from blood. The source is a pool of human donors (malaria-infected and uninfected, not separated). Recombination connected TRDV2 to TRDJ3; TRDD3 fits 10 bases in the junction. This receptor carries the CDR3 CACDTGRGLLGDRRDTRQMFF. The nucleotide sequence reads TGTGCCTGTGACACCGGGAGGGGTCTACTGGGGGATCGGCGGGACACCCGACAGATGTTTTTC.